This record concerns one TCR beta chain sequence. Antigen: not known. Mismatch with germline at one junction end may stem from a read error. PCR amplification relied on 60 Vbeta primers (plus 13 Jbeta primers). The assay was immunoSEQ multiplex PCR, and TCRdb's table has in-frame clones only and misses some. In the table there are about 150,000 clones, approximately 85% of which are singletons. The data are from a study of cytomegalovirus exposure and HLA in healthy donors. The CDR3 is 16 amino acids. The V gene's germline CDR1 is SEHNR and CDR2 FQNEAQ (reference sequence). Study outcomes and limitations: Within an earlier analysis, most TCR beta V segments proved productive either about 87% or about 30% of the time.

Sequencing was carried out using PBMCs. The clonotype originates from a woman under 30 in good health and CMV-seronegative. J is TRBJ1-1 and V is TRBV7-9; maybe TRBD1 (6 bases). CDR3 sequence: CSSSLDAGGPDTEAFF. Here the CDR3 DNA reads TGTTCCAGCAGCTTAGATGCGGGGGGGCCGGACACTGAAGCTTTCTTT.